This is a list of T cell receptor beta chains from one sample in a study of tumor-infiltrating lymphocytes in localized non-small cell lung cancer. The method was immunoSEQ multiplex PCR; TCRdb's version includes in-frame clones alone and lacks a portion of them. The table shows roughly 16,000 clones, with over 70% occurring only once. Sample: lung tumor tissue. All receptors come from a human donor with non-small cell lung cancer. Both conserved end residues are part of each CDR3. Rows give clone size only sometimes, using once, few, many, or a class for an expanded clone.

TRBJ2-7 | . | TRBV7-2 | CASGAGTGGYEQYF
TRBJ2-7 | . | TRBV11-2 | CASSSRGEQYF
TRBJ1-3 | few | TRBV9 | CASSPFVTKFSGNTIYF
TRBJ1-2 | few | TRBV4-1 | CASSQDGPVYGYTF
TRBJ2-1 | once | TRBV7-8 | CASSLEGPGLYEQFF
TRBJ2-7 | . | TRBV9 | CASSGEGTSAYYEQYF
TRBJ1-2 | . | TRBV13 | CASSLRTGAQYGYTF
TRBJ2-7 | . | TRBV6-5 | CASSADRARYEQYF
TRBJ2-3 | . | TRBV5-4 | CASSLVPLSTDTQYF
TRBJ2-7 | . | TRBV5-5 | CASSFSPLTGRYEQYF
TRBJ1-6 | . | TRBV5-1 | CASSLGQSNSPLHF
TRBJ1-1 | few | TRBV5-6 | CASSLVGDQNTEAFF
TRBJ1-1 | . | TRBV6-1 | CASSALRSEAEAFF
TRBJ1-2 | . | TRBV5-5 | CASSPGAGDYGYTF
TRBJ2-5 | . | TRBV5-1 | CASSFGVKLAGFAETQYF
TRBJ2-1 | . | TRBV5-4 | CASSLDLAGAPNEQFF
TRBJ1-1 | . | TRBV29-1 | CSVGEGTNTEAFF
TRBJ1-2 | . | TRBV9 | CASSVDSGTNYGYTF
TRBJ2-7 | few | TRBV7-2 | CASAGTFPAEQYF
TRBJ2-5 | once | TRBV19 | CASSIRETQYF
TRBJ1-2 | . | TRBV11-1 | CASSHRQASYGYTF
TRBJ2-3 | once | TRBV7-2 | CASSLVVGSTDTQYF
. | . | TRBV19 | CASSEPDSYEQYF
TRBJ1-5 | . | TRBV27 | CASSSLLDRVNQPQHF